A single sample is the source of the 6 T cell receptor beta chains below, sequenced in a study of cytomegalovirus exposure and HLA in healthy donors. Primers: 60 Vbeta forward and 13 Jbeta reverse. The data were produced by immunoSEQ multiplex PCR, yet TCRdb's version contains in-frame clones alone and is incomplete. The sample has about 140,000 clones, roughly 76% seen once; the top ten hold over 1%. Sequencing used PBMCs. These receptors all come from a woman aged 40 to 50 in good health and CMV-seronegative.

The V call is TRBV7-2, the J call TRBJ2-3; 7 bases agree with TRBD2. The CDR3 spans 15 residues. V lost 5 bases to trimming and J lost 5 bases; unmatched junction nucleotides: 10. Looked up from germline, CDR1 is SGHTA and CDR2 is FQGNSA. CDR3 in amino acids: CASSPLGGGGDTQYF. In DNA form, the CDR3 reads TGTGCCAGCAGCCCACTAGGCGGGGGTGGAGATACGCAGTATTTT.

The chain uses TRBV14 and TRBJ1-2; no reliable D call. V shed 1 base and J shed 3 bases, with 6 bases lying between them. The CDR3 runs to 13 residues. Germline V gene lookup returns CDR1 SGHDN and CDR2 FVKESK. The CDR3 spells CASSQGGYYGYTF. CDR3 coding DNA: TGTGCCAGCAGCCAAGGAGGGTACTATGGCTACACCTTC.

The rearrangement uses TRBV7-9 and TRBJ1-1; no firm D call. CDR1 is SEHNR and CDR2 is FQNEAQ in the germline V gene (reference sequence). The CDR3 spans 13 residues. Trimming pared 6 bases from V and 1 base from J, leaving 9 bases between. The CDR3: CASRLQSNTEAFF. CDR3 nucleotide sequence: TGTGCCAGCAGATTACAGTCGAACACTGAAGCTTTCTTT.

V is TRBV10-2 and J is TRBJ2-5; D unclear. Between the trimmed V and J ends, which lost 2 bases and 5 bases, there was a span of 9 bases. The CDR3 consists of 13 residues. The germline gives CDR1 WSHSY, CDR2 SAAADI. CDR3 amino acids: CASSEPDWETQYF. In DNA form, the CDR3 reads TGCGCCAGCAGTGAGCCCGACTGGGAGACCCAGTACTTC.

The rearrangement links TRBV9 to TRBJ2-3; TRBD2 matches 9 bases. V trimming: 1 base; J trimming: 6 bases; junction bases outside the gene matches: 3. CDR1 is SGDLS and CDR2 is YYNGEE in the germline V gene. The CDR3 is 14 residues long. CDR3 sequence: CASSVSGGPDTQYF. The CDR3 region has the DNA TGTGCCAGCAGCGTAAGCGGGGGGCCGGATACGCAGTATTTT.

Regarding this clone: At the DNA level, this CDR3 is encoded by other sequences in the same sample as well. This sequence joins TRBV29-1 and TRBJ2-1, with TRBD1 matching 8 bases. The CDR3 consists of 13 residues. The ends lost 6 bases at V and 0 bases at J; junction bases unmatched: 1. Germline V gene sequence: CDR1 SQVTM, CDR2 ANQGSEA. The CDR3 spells CSVGQDSYNEQFF. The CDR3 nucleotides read TGCAGCGTGGGACAGGACTCCTACAATGAGCAGTTCTTC.